Shown below are 26 T cell receptor beta chains from a single sample sequenced in a study of response to subunit inactivated influenza vaccine (dated by TCRdb to the late 2010s). Libraries were constructed by RT-PCR. The instrument was an Illumina HiSeq 2500. TCRdb reanalyzed the raw reads on its own, using fastp at Q25 for trimming and MiXCR for clone calling, and kept in-frame beta chains. Merged by CDR3 protein, the rows form single entries marked with the most common genes and DNA. This sample comprises more than 450,000 distinct CDR3 sequences, about 10% of them detected only once. The top ten constitute 8% to 13% of the sample. The same specimen was also included in a second study, on T cells expressing NK-cell markers. As the second study states: 5'RACE template switching, by which a universal primer site and unique molecular identifiers were added, was used to make TCR beta cDNA libraries.

This specimen consisted of PBMCs from blood, obtained on the day of vaccination. The receptors here all came from a man aged 50-60 years who received an inactivated influenza vaccine. Donor details come from another sample of the same person, matched by shared clones.

This clonotype was detected a few times. The chain recombines TRBV28 with TRBJ2-1; D is unresolved. CDR3 length: 13 residues. Between the trimmed V and J ends, which lost 5 bases and 7 bases, there was a span of 12 bases. Germline V gene sequence: CDR1 MDHEN, CDR2 SYDVKM. CDR3 in amino acids: CASSGVPVNEQFF. For the CDR3, the DNA is TGTGCCAGCAGTGGGGTTCCAGTTAATGAGCAGTTCTTC.

This clonotype occurred a few times. CDR3 protein: CATSLQGAQVIEQFF. For the CDR3, the DNA is TGTGCCACCAGCTTACAGGGGGCGCAGGTAATTGAGCAGTTCTTC. This chain links TRBV15 with TRBJ2-1, with TRBD1 identical over 9 bases. V gave up 5 bases and J gave up 9 bases; unmatched junction bases: 11. CDR1 is LNHNV, CDR2 YYDKDF, per germline (reference sequence). The CDR3 is made up of 15 amino acids. Drawing the rest from reference TRBV15 and TRBJ2-1, the complete variable domain is DAMVIQNPRYQVTQFGKPVTLSCSQTLNHNVMYWYQQKSSQAPKLLFHYYDKDFNNEADTPDNFQSRRPNTSFCFLDIRSPGLGDTAMYLCATSLQGAQVIEQFFGPGTRLTVL.

V gene TRBV28 combines with J gene TRBJ2-2, with 8 nucleotides matching TRBD2. J was trimmed by 1 base and V by 5 bases; bases with no gene match: 6. CDR1 is MDHEN, CDR2 SYDVKM, per germline. The CDR3 consists of 16 residues. The CDR3 is CASSATSGRNTGELFF. The CDR3 region has the DNA TGTGCCAGCAGTGCCACTAGCGGAAGGAACACCGGGGAGCTGTTTTTT.

This clonotype appeared a few times. Sequence at one end of the junction differs from germline and may be a read error. The chain uses TRBV7-7 and TRBJ2-3, with TRBD2 as a possible D gene (6 bases). Germline CDR1 reads SSHAT; CDR2 reads FNYEAQ (reference sequence). The CDR3 extends over 15 amino acids. The CDR3 DNA is TGTGCTAGCAGCTCTAGCGTGTCGAACTTTGATACGCAGTATTTT. Translated: CASSSSVSNFDTQYF.

This chain uses TRBV5-1 with TRBJ2-1; 10 nucleotides align to TRBD2. The J segment lost 5 bases and the V segment lost 6 bases, leaving 11 bases of the junction unmatched. Germline CDR1 SGHRS, CDR2 YFSETQ. The CDR3 contains 16 residues. The CDR3: CASTHRTSGDNNEQFF. Written as DNA, the CDR3 is TGCGCCAGCACCCATCGAACTAGCGGGGACAACAATGAGCAGTTCTTC.

In this sample, this clonotype turned up many times. Germline and junction disagree at one end, which may indicate a read error. The chain has TRBV5-1 and TRBJ2-3, with D possibly matching TRBD2 (6 bases). This CDR3 is 15 amino acids long. CDR1 is SGHRS, CDR2 YFSETQ, per germline. The DNA of the CDR3 is TGCGCCAGCAGTTTGGCTAGCGCTGGGGCAGATACGCAGTATTTT. Its translation: CASSLASAGADTQYF.

V gene TRBV5-1 combines with J gene TRBJ2-3; 8 nucleotides line up with TRBD2. V shed 4 bases and J 2 bases; nucleotides not matched to a gene: 6. This CDR3 is 15 amino acids long. Germline CDR1 is SGHRS and CDR2 is YFSETQ. The CDR3 sequence is CASSRSGGYTDTQYF. CDR3 nucleotides: TGCGCCAGCAGCCGCAGCGGGGGATACACAGATACGCAGTATTTT.

The V call is TRBV5-1, the J call TRBJ2-2, with 9 bases identical to TRBD2. The trim removed 2 bases at V and 5 bases at J, leaving 10 bases unmatched. Germline CDR1 reads SGHRS; CDR2 reads YFSETQ. This CDR3 comprises 17 residues. The DNA of the CDR3 is TGCGCCAGCAGCTTCAGCGGGGGGCCCGTTAGGACCGGGGAGCTGTTTTTT. Protein product: CASSFSGGPVRTGELFF.

Here the CDR3 DNA reads TGTGCCAGCAGCCATACTAGCGGGAACGATGAGCAGTTCTTC. Protein sequence: CASSHTSGNDEQFF. This chain uses TRBV7-2 with TRBJ2-1, with 10 bases lining up with TRBD2. This CDR3 has 14 residues. The germline CDR1 and CDR2 sequences are SGHTA and FQGNSA. V shed 5 bases and J 8 bases; nucleotides not matched to a gene: 6.

There are many counts of this clonotype. The V gene is TRBV12-3 or TRBV12-4, the J gene TRBJ2-3, with 8 bases that match TRBD2. V was pared by 3 bases and J by 7 bases, with 6 bases of the junction left unmatched. The CDR3 runs to 14 residues. The chain's CDR3 is CASSLSGGGNTQYF. The CDR3 nucleotides read TGTGCCAGCAGTTTGTCGGGGGGGGGAAATACGCAGTATTTT.

The chain joins TRBV27 to TRBJ1-2, with 10 positions matching TRBD1. CDR3 length: 13 amino acids. J gave up 7 bases and V 4 bases, and 3 bases lay outside the gene matches. Per germline, CDR1 MNHEY and CDR2 SMNVEV (reference sequence). The CDR3 region is CASSSTGGFGYTF. The CDR3 DNA reads as TGTGCCAGCAGTTCGACAGGGGGCTTTGGCTACACCTTC.

This clonotype was counted only a few times. J is TRBJ2-7 and V is TRBV10-3; 8 bases fit TRBD1. The germline gives CDR1 ENHRY, CDR2 SYGVKD. The CDR3 has 17 amino acids. V dropped 0 bases and J dropped 0; count of bases not matched to a gene: 7. The CDR3 sequence is CAISESARTGSSYEQYF. In DNA, the CDR3 is TGTGCCATCAGTGAGTCCGCCCGGACAGGGAGCTCCTACGAGCAGTACTTC.

This clonotype was picked up one time. J is TRBJ1-1 and V is TRBV20-1; possible D gene TRBD1, 6 bases. CDR1 and CDR2 (germline): DFQATT, SNEGSKA (reference sequence). The ends were cut back, 2 bases at V and 7 bases at J, with 17 bases in the middle. The CDR3 has 14 amino acids. CDR3 nucleotides: TGCAGTGCTAGACCTGGGGGCCGTGGGGTTGAAGCTTTCTTT. It yields the protein CSARPGGRGVEAFF.

This clonotype was seen a few times. The chain links TRBV29-1 to TRBJ2-2; either TRBD1 or TRBD2 may supply D (5 bases each). The CDR3 is 12 residues long. Germline CDR1 SQVTM, CDR2 ANQGSEA. V shed 6 bases and J shed 3 bases, with 8 bases lying between them. The chain's CDR3 is CSVRGDTGELFF. The CDR3 DNA is TGCAGCGTGAGGGGAGACACCGGGGAGCTGTTTTTT.

This chain links TRBV7-9 with TRBJ2-2; D remains ambiguous. In germline, CDR1 is SEHNR, CDR2 FQNEAQ (reference sequence). The CDR3 consists of 15 residues. The germline V and J ends were trimmed by 1 base and 0 bases, with 6 bases remaining between them. CDR3 protein: CASSLGAPNTGELFF. CDR3 nucleotide sequence: TGTGCCAGCAGCTTAGGTGCCCCGAACACCGGGGAGCTGTTTTTT.

The CDR3 here is CSAKGQYTGELFF. CDR3 bases: TGCAGTGCAAAGGGACAGTACACCGGGGAGCTGTTTTTT. This chain uses TRBV20-1 with TRBJ2-2; 7 bases line up with TRBD1. The germline CDR1 and CDR2 sequences are DFQATT and SNEGSKA (reference sequence). This CDR3 has 13 amino acids. With 6 bases clipped from V and 3 bases from J, the junction kept 4 bases outside the gene matches.

This clonotype was seen ten or more times. The rearrangement joins TRBV29-1 to TRBJ2-1; TRBD1 agrees at 7 bases. Germline V CDR1 and CDR2: SQVTM, ANQGSEA. The CDR3 extends over 12 amino acids. V was clipped by 7 bases and J by 12 bases; unmatched bases: 12. The CDR3 is CSAFRDSQGQFF. In DNA form, the CDR3 reads TGCAGCGCTTTCCGGGACAGCCAAGGGCAGTTCTTC.

The genes are TRBV15 and TRBJ1-2; possibly TRBD1 for D (6 bases). Trimming shortened V by 1 base and J by 6 bases, and 12 bases separated the two germline ends. Germline assignment: CDR1 LNHNV and CDR2 YYDKDF (reference sequence). This CDR3 region has 14 residues. The CDR3 nucleotides are TGTGCCACCAGCAGAGGACAGGAAGGGGATGGCTACACCTTC. It codes for CATSRGQEGDGYTF.

Ten or more counts support this clonotype. The chain is built from TRBV29-1 and TRBJ2-7; maybe TRBD1 (8 bases). This CDR3 region has 13 residues. The V and J ends lost 4 bases and 4 bases respectively, with 14 bases between them. Germline V gives CDR1 SQVTM, CDR2 ANQGSEA. The CDR3 reads CSVAGQGGYEQYF. The CDR3 coding sequence is TGCAGCGTTGCCGGACAGGGAGGGTACGAGCAGTACTTC.

This clonotype was counted at least ten times. The CDR3 DNA reads TGTGCCAGCTCACCAGAGCTGTATGAGCAGTTCTTC. Amino acids: CASSPELYEQFF. The genes are TRBV18 and TRBJ2-1; unclear D gene. This CDR3 is 12 amino acids long. Germline V gives CDR1 KGHSH, CDR2 LQKENI. The ends were cut back, 2 bases at V and 8 bases at J, with 7 bases in the middle.

This clonotype was seen a few times. The chain links TRBV5-1 to TRBJ2-7, with D perhaps given as TRBD1 or TRBD2 (5 bases each). CDR1 is SGHRS and CDR2 is YFSETQ in the germline V gene. The CDR3 is 14 amino acids. Trimming removed 4 bases from V and 2 bases from J, with 13 bases in between. CDR3: CASSEGRIAYEQYF. CDR3 DNA: TGCGCCAGCAGCGAGGGACGGATCGCCTACGAGCAGTACTTC.

This sequence joins TRBV12-3 or TRBV12-4 and TRBJ2-3; D is ambiguous. This CDR3 region has 14 residues. Trimming took 3 bases from V and 4 from J, leaving 11 bases between them. CDR3: CASSFVRVADTQYF. In DNA, the CDR3 is TGTGCCAGCAGTTTTGTACGAGTAGCAGATACGCAGTATTTT.

This clonotype was counted between two and nine times. This chain connects TRBV6-1 to TRBJ2-1, with 12 nucleotides matching TRBD2. The germline V gene has CDR1 MNHNS and CDR2 SASEGT. The CDR3 extends over 16 amino acids. V lost 6 bases and J lost 4; bases outside the gene matches: 7. Written as DNA, the CDR3 is TGTGCCAGCAGCTGGACTAGCGGGGAAAATTACAATGAGCAGTTCTTC. It codes for CASSWTSGENYNEQFF.

V gene TRBV29-1 combines with J gene TRBJ1-2; D remains unclear. This CDR3 contains 12 residues. V lost 7 bases and J 4 bases, leaving 13 bases between the germline ends. Germline V CDR1 and CDR2: SQVTM, ANQGSEA. The CDR3 DNA reads as TGCAGCGGATGGGCAGCGGTCTATGGCTACACCTTC. Protein product: CSGWAAVYGYTF.

This clonotype was detected only a few times. V gene TRBV3-1 combines with J gene TRBJ1-2; D gene ambiguous. V was shortened by 3 bases and J by 8 bases, with 10 bases between the two germline ends. This CDR3 has 12 amino acids. Germline CDR1 and CDR2: LGHDT and YNNKEL (reference sequence). CDR3 residues: CASSQQRSGYTF. The CDR3 bases are TGTGCCAGCAGCCAGCAACGTTCGGGCTACACCTTC.

The chain has TRBV4-3 and TRBJ2-7, with a weak D call TRBD1 (5 bases). Germline CDR1 reads LGHNA; CDR2 reads YSLEER. CDR3 length equals 15 residues. V lost 0 bases and J 6 bases, leaving 15 bases between the germline ends. DNA of the CDR3: TGCGCCAGCAGCCAAGATAGGTCAGGGTTACGCGAGCAGTACTTC. Its protein product is CASSQDRSGLREQYF.